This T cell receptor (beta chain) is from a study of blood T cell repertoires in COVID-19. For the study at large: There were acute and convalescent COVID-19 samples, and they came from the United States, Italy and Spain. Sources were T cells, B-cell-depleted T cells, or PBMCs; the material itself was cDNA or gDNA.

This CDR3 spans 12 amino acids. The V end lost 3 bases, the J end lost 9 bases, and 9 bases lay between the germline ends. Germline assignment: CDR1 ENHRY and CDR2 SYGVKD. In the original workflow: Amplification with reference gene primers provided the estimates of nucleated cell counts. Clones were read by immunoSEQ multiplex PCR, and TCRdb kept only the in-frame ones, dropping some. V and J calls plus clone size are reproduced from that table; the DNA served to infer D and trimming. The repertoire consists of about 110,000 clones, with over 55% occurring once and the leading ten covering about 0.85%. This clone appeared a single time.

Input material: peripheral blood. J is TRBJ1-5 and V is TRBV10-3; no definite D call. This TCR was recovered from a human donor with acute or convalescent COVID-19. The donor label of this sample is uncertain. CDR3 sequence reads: CAISDREGPQHF. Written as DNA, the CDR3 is TGTGCCATCAGTGACCGAGAGGGGCCCCAGCATTTT.